The present TCR beta chain was sequenced within a study of blood T cell repertoires in COVID-19. Study-level background: T cells, B-cell-depleted T cells, or PBMCs provided the cDNA or gDNA that served as material.

Only in-frame clones appear in the TCRdb table, and some are missing; sequencing was by immunoSEQ multiplex PCR. The sample records about 150,000 clones, 70% to 80% being singletons. Seattle participants joined during active infection and were tracked over time. This clonotype was obtained from a woman in her seventies with COVID-19, enrolled during active disease. Sequencing was done on a sample of peripheral blood.

The CDR3 sequence: CASSPNRQGATHGYTF. The CDR3 nucleotides are TGTGCCAGCAGCCCGAATAGACAGGGCGCCACCCACGGCTACACCTTC. The chain employs TRBV7-9 and TRBJ1-2; TRBD1 matches 7 bases. The trim removed 5 bases at V and 8 bases at J, leaving 17 bases unmatched. CDR3 length: 16 residues. The germline CDR1 and CDR2 sequences are SEHNR and FQNEAQ (reference sequence).